The 28 T cell receptor beta chains below all came from one sample that was sequenced in a study of immune characterization of retroperitoneal liposarcoma. TCRdb re-analysed the PCR reads in MiXCR, keeping a single row per CDR3 protein. The table includes over 9,000 distinct CDR3 sequences, about a quarter detected once. Sequencing was carried out using tumor tissue. Receptors were obtained from a male donor with retroperitoneal liposarcoma.

The rearrangement joins TRBV12-3 or TRBV12-4 to TRBJ2-3; 7 nucleotides match TRBD1. The last part of the DNA fits TRBJ2-5 better; the J call may be wrong. CDR3 length: 13 amino acids. The CDR3 sequence is CASSLRDRETQYF. CDR3 bases: TGTGCCAGCAGTTTAAGGGACAGAGAGACCCAGTACTTC.

This clonotype was counted at least ten times. V is TRBV6-1 and J is TRBJ1-1; a possible D gene is TRBD1 (6 bases). Germline assignment: CDR1 MNHNS and CDR2 SASEGT. The CDR3 contains 14 residues. V lost 8 bases to trimming and J lost 5 bases, with 18 bases between them. The CDR3 region has the DNA TGTGCCAGCGGCCGGGACAAGGGAGGGACTGAAGCTTTCTTT. Protein: CASGRDKGGTEAFF.

This clonotype has a count of ten or more. J is TRBJ2-3 and V is TRBV12-3 or TRBV12-4; TRBD2 might be the D (6 bases). The CDR3 has 16 residues. V was clipped by 7 bases and J by 1 base, with 18 bases between them. The CDR3 bases are TGTGCCAGCAACAAGATTGGGCTAGCGCGCACAGATACGCAGTATTTT. Translating gives CASNKIGLARTDTQYF.

The chain links TRBV7-8 to TRBJ2-1; TRBD2 matches at 10 bases. CDR1 is SGHVS and CDR2 is FQNEAQ in the germline V gene. This CDR3 contains 17 residues. The V and J ends lost 1 base and 13 bases, in that order; junction bases with no gene match: 16. CDR3 protein: CASSLDPSGSLLETQFF. CDR3 DNA: TGTGCCAGCAGCTTAGATCCTAGCGGGAGCCTACTAGAGACCCAGTTCTTC. The variable domain in full, completed from reference TRBV7-8 and TRBJ2-1, reads GAGVSQSPRYKVAKRGQDVALRCDPISGHVSLFWYQQALGQGPEFLTYFQNEAQLDKSGLPSDRFFAERPEGSVSTLKIQRTQQEDSAVYLCASSLDPSGSLLETQFFGPGTRLTVL.

The table lists this clonotype with a few counts. The rearrangement joins TRBV6-1 to TRBJ2-3, with D maybe TRBD2 (6 bases). V lost 5 bases and J lost 3, with 12 bases in between. Germline CDR1 is MNHNS and CDR2 is SASEGT. The CDR3 consists of 14 residues. The CDR3 nucleotides are TGTGCCAGCAGTACGGGGGATTTGACAGATACGCAGTATTTT. Its translation: CASSTGDLTDTQYF.

This clonotype occurred many times. The J gene is TRBJ2-3, the V gene TRBV11-1, with a possible D match to TRBD1 (6 bases). Trimming pared 5 bases from V and 2 bases from J, leaving 14 bases between. This CDR3 region has 15 residues. From germline, CDR1 is SGHAT and CDR2 FQDESV (reference sequence). CDR3 in DNA: TGTGCCAGCAGCCCTCGGGACATTTCCACAGATACGCAGTATTTT. This translates into CASSPRDISTDTQYF.

This clonotype is termed medium-sized (0.01 to 0.1%). The rearrangement joins TRBV6-1 to TRBJ2-3; D not certain. This CDR3 comprises 15 residues. CDR1 is MNHNS, CDR2 SASEGT, per germline. Trimming pared 5 bases from V and 1 base from J, leaving 13 bases between. DNA for the CDR3: TGTGCCAGCAGTTATAAGGGTAGGGGCACAGATACGCAGTATTTT. Its protein product is CASSYKGRGTDTQYF.

This chain joins TRBV6-1 and TRBJ2-5; 8 bases map to TRBD1. J was trimmed by 5 bases and V by 4 bases; bases with no gene match: 9. The CDR3 covers 15 residues. Looked up from germline, CDR1 is MNHNS and CDR2 is SASEGT. The CDR3 sequence is CASSVLGQGRETQYF. The CDR3 DNA is TGTGCCAGCAGTGTCCTCGGACAGGGTCGCGAGACCCAGTACTTC.

This clonotype was picked up many times. V and J are TRBV27 and TRBJ1-6; 7 bases are a match to TRBD1. The germline V gene encodes CDR1 MNHEY and CDR2 SMNVEV (reference sequence). V lost 2 bases and J lost 8; bases outside the gene matches: 3. This CDR3 is built from 14 residues. The CDR3 DNA is TGTGCCAGCAGTTTAAGGGACAGCTATTCACCCCTCCACTTT. This codes for CASSLRDSYSPLHF.

The chain is built from TRBV4-1 and TRBJ1-5, with a weak D call TRBD1 (5 bases). The CDR3 spans 14 residues. V dropped 2 bases and J dropped 5 bases, with 10 bases sitting between them. The V gene's germline CDR1 is MGHRA and CDR2 YSYEKL. CDR3: CASSQWQGDQPQHF. As DNA, the CDR3 is TGCGCCAGCAGCCAATGGCAGGGCGATCAGCCCCAGCATTTT.

This clonotype was seen repeatedly, ten times or more. The CDR3 region is CASAEGSSYEQYF. The CDR3 DNA follows: TGTGCTTCCGCCGAGGGCAGCTCCTACGAGCAGTACTTC. The chain uses TRBV6-1 and TRBJ2-3; TRBD2 is a possible D gene (5 bases). The DNA end favors TRBJ2-7, so the J call may be wrong. The germline gives CDR1 MNHNS, CDR2 SASEGT. The CDR3 contains 13 residues.

The chain links TRBV12-3 or TRBV12-4 to TRBJ2-4; either TRBD1 or TRBD2 may supply D (5 bases each). CDR3 length: 16 amino acids. V was clipped by 2 bases and J by 1 base, with 12 bases between them. CDR3 DNA: TGTGCCAGCAGTTTAAGAGGGGTTGGTGCCAAAAACATTCAGTACTTC. This codes for CASSLRGVGAKNIQYF.

The chain is built from TRBV6-1 and TRBJ2-1, with TRBD1 matching 10 bases. Germline CDR1 reads MNHNS; CDR2 reads SASEGT. The CDR3 length is 15 residues. The V and J ends lost 1 base and 3 bases, in that order; junction bases with no gene match: 0. This chain's CDR3 is CASSEGTGGYNEQFF. CDR3 DNA: TGTGCCAGCAGTGAAGGGACAGGGGGCTACAATGAGCAGTTCTTC.

This clonotype was picked up a small number of times. The chain employs TRBV7-6 and TRBJ1-1; possible D gene TRBD1, 6 bases. The CDR3 is 17 residues long. The germline CDR1 and CDR2 sequences are SGHVS and FNYEAQ. Trimming removed 2 bases from V and 4 bases from J, with 20 bases in between. The DNA for the CDR3 is TGTGCCAGCAGCTTAACTCGCTCGACAGGAGCAGGCACTGAAGCTTTCTTT. It is translated as CASSLTRSTGAGTEAFF.

A few counts support this clonotype. V is TRBV28 and J is TRBJ1-2; weak D call: TRBD1 (6 bases). Germline assignment: CDR1 MDHEN and CDR2 SYDVKM. V shed 3 bases and J shed 4 bases, with 9 bases lying between them. The CDR3 contains 13 residues. The CDR3 here is CASSFGDIYGYTF. The CDR3 DNA sequence: TGTGCCAGCAGTTTTGGGGACATCTATGGCTACACCTTC.

This clonotype is classed as medium-sized. V and J are TRBV7-8 and TRBJ2-3; tentatively, D is TRBD1 (6 bases). V was pared by 6 bases and J by 1 base, with 17 bases between. Germline V CDR1 and CDR2: SGHVS, FQNEAQ. The CDR3 is 16 amino acids. CDR3 in DNA: TGTGCCAGCAGTCGACTCTTTAGACAGGGCACAGATACGCAGTATTTT. Its translation: CASSRLFRQGTDTQYF.

This clonotype is labeled medium-sized. The chain employs TRBV7-2 and TRBJ2-5; D is undetermined. The CDR3 sequence is 12 residues long. Germline V CDR1 and CDR2: SGHTA, FQGNSA. V lost 5 bases, J lost 5 bases, and 9 bases lay in between. The CDR3 DNA reads TGTGCCAGCAGCCCTCTATGGGAGACCCAGTACTTC. Its translation: CASSPLWETQYF.

The chain uses TRBV12-3 or TRBV12-4 and TRBJ2-5; possible D gene TRBD2, 5 bases. The CDR3 consists of 13 residues. The V end lost 6 bases, the J end lost 1 base, and 9 bases lay between the germline ends. In DNA form, the CDR3 reads TGTGCCAGCAGAGACGGGATCCAAGAGACCCAGTACTTC. Protein: CASRDGIQETQYF.

This clonotype is categorized as medium-sized. The chain is built from TRBV7-6 and TRBJ2-5; D is uncertain. V shed 1 base and J shed 0 bases, with 3 bases lying between them. The length of the CDR3 is 13 residues. Germline loops: CDR1 SGHVS, CDR2 FNYEAQ. The CDR3 region has the DNA TGTGCCAGCAGCTTAGGGTACCAAGAGACCCAGTACTTC. Translated: CASSLGYQETQYF.

This chain links TRBV6-1 with TRBJ2-2; either TRBD1 or TRBD2 may supply D (7 bases each). The CDR3 covers 15 residues. Per the germline V gene, CDR1 is MNHNS and CDR2 is SASEGT. V shed 5 bases and J shed 3 bases, with 13 bases lying between them. CDR3 bases: TGTGCCAGCAGTTCTCAGGGGGGGGACACCGGGGAGCTGTTTTTT. As protein: CASSSQGGDTGELFF.

This clonotype was detected only a few times. The V gene is TRBV6-7, the J gene TRBJ2-3; D gene unclear. TRBV6-7 is classed as an ORF, of uncertain function. The CDR3 extends over 11 amino acids. Trimming took 8 bases from V and 2 from J, leaving 5 bases between them. In DNA, the CDR3 is TGTGCCAGCCAGAACACAGATACGCAGTATTTT. This codes for CASQNTDTQYF.

This clonotype was counted at least ten times. This chain links TRBV7-2 with TRBJ2-1, with a possible D match to TRBD2 (6 bases). Trimming stripped 7 bases from V and 10 bases from J, with 20 bases between. The V gene's germline CDR1 is SGHTA and CDR2 FQGNSA. The CDR3 has 14 amino acids. CDR3 amino acids: CASNPGGVTYEQFF. The CDR3 DNA follows: TGTGCCAGCAACCCCGGGGGTGTGACCTACGAGCAGTTCTTC. Filled out from reference TRBV7-2 and TRBJ2-1, the complete variable domain reads GAGVSQSPSNKVTEKGKDVELRCDPISGHTALYWYRQSLGQGLEFLIYFQGNSAPDKSGLPSDRFSAERTGGSVSTLTIQRTQQEDSAVYLCASNPGGVTYEQFFGPGTRLTVL.

The chain recombines TRBV10-2 with TRBJ2-7; 8 bases agree with TRBD1. The J segment lost 5 bases and the V segment lost 8 bases, leaving 5 bases of the junction unmatched. Germline CDR1 WSHSY, CDR2 SAAADI. The CDR3 is 12 amino acids. The CDR3 coding sequence is TGCGCCAGCCTTGGACAGGGCCACGAGCAGTACTTC. Residues: CASLGQGHEQYF.

The V and J genes are TRBV6-1 and TRBJ1-6; D is uncertain. This CDR3 spans 14 amino acids. V was pared by 2 bases and J by 9 bases, with 11 bases between. CDR1 and CDR2 (germline): MNHNS, SASEGT. The CDR3 nucleotides are TGTGCCAGCAGTGAATTCGCGGGGAGTTCACCCCTCCACTTT. Translating it yields CASSEFAGSSPLHF.

This chain joins TRBV6-1 and TRBJ2-3, with D tentatively TRBD1 (6 bases). V dropped 1 base and J dropped 0 bases, with 8 bases sitting between them. Germline V gives CDR1 MNHNS, CDR2 SASEGT. The length of the CDR3 is 15 residues. CDR3 amino acids: CASSEGDRSTDTQYF. The CDR3 DNA reads TGTGCCAGCAGTGAAGGTGACAGGAGCACAGATACGCAGTATTTT.

This sequence joins TRBV6-4 and TRBJ2-4; tentatively, D is TRBD1 or TRBD2 (6 bases each). The germline V and J ends were trimmed by 8 bases and 13 bases, with 24 bases remaining between them. CDR1 MRHNA and CDR2 SNTAGT come from the germline V gene. The CDR3 totals 14 residues. The CDR3 bases are TGTGCCAGCTGCCTGAGGGGCGGGGACAATGAGCAGTACTTC. Translation: CASCLRGGDNEQYF.

At least ten counts were recorded for this clonotype. The genes are TRBV12-3 or TRBV12-4 and TRBJ2-1; 7 nucleotides agree with TRBD1. The CDR3 length is 14 residues. V dropped 2 bases and J dropped 10; count of bases not matched to a gene: 8. DNA of the CDR3: TGTGCCAGCAGTTTAAGGGACAGTAGCCCCGAGCAGTTCTTC. It codes for CASSLRDSSPEQFF.

The CDR3: CASSLRTRDEQYF. The CDR3 DNA reads TGTGCCAGCAGCCTCCGGACTAGGGATGAGCAGTACTTC. The V and J genes are TRBV12-3 or TRBV12-4 and TRBJ2-4; the match to TRBD2 covers 7 bases. This CDR3 comprises 13 residues. Germline trimming cut 6 bases from V and 13 bases from J; bases unmatched to any gene: 12.